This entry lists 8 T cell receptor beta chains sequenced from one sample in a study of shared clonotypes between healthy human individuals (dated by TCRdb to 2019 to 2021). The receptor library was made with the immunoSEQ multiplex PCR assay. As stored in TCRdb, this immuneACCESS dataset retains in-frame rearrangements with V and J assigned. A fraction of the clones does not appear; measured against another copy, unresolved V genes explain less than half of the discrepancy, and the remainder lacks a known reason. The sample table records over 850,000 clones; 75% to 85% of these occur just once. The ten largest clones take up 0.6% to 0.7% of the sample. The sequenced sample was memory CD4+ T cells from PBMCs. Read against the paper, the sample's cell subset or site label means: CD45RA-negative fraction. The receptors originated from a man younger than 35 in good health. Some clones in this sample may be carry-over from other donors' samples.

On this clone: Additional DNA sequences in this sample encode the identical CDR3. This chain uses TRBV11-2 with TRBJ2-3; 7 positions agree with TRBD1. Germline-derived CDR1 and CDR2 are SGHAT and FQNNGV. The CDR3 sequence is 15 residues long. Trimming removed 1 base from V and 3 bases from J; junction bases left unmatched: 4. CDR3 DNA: TGTGCCAGCAGCTTAGGGGACAGAGAAACAGATACGCAGTATTTT. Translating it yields CASSLGDRETDTQYF.

As DNA, the CDR3 is TGTGCCAGCAGTTTATTAGCAGGGGGCCAAGGAAAACTGTTTTTT. It specifies CASSLLAGGQGKLFF. The chain is built from TRBV28 and TRBJ1-4; 8 nucleotides match TRBD1. The J segment lost 10 bases and the V segment lost 1 base, leaving 8 bases of the junction unmatched. CDR1 MDHEN and CDR2 SYDVKM come from the germline V gene. The CDR3 covers 15 residues.

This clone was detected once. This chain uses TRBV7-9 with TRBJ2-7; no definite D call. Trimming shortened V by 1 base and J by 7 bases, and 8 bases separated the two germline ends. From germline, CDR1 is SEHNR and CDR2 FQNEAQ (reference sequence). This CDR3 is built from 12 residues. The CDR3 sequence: CASSLDWAEQYF. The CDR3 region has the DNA TGTGCCAGCAGCTTAGATTGGGCTGAGCAGTACTTC.

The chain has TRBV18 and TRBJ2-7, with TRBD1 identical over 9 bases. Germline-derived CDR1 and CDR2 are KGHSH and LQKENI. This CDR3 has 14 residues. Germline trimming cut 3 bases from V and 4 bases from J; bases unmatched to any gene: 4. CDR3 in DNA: TGTGCCAGCTCACCCTCAGGGACAGGGTACGAGCAGTACTTC. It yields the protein CASSPSGTGYEQYF.

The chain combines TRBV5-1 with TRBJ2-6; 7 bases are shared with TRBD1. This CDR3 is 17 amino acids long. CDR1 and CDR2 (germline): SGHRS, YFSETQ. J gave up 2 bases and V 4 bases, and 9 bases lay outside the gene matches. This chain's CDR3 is CASSTGTAPTGANVLTF. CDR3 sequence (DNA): TGCGCCAGCAGCACCGGGACAGCCCCCACTGGGGCCAACGTCCTGACTTTC. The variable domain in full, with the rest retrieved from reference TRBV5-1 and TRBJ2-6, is KAGVTQTPRYLIKTRGQQVTLSCSPISGHRSVSWYQQTPGQGLQFLFEYFSETQRNKGNFPGRFSGRQFSNSRSEMNVSTLELGDSALYLCASSTGTAPTGANVLTFGAGSRLTVL.

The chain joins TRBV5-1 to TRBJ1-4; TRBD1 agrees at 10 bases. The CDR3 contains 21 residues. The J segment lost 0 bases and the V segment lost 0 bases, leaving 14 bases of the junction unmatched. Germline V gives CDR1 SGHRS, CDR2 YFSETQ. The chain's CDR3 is CASSLGLPGQGRGATNEKLFF. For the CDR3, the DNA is TGCGCCAGCAGCTTGGGTCTCCCGGGACAGGGGCGGGGCGCAACTAATGAAAAACTGTTTTTT.

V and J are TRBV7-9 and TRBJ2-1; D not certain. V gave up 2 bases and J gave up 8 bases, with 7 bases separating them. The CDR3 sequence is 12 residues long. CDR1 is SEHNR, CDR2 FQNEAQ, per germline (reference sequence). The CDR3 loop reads CASSLMGYEQFF. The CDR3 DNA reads TGTGCCAGCAGCTTAATGGGCTATGAGCAGTTCTTC.

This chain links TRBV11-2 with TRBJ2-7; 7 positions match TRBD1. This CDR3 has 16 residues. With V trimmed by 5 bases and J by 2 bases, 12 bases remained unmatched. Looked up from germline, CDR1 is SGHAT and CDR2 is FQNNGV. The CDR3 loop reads CASSRQGLGETYEQYF. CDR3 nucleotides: TGTGCCAGCAGCCGACAGGGCTTGGGTGAAACCTACGAGCAGTACTTC. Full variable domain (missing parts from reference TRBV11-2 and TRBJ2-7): EAGVAQSPRYKIIEKRQSVAFWCNPISGHATLYWYQQILGQGPKLLIQFQNNGVVDDSQLPKDRFSAERLKGVDSTLKIQPAKLEDSAVYLCASSRQGLGETYEQYFGPGTRLTVT.